What follows are 19 T cell receptor beta chains derived from one specimen sequenced in a study of blood T cell repertoires in COVID-19. The protocol was immunoSEQ multiplex PCR, while the TCRdb copy is restricted to in-frame clones and leaves out a portion. Among fewer than 700,000 clones listed, roughly 91% were seen once. The material sequenced was peripheral blood. The origin of the receptors is a woman between 45 and 65 years old with COVID-19, enrolled during active disease.

The CDR3, as DNA: TGCGCCAGCAGCTGGGAGGGGCCGGACACTGAAGCTTTCTTT. This encodes CASSWEGPDTEAFF. This chain joins TRBV5-1 and TRBJ1-1, with D possibly being TRBD1 (5 bases). The germline V and J ends were trimmed by 3 bases and 3 bases, with 12 bases remaining between them. The germline CDR1 and CDR2 sequences are SGHRS and YFSETQ. CDR3 length: 14 amino acids.

This chain links TRBV6-5 with TRBJ1-1; 10 bases align to TRBD1. Germline V lookup: CDR1 MNHEY, CDR2 SVGAGI. V gave up 6 bases and J gave up 6 bases; unmatched junction bases: 7. The CDR3 extends over 14 amino acids. The CDR3 coding sequence is TGTGCCAGCAGCAGGGACAGGGGACATCCTGAAGCTTTCTTT. This sequence encodes CASSRDRGHPEAFF.

This sequence joins TRBV3-1 (or the pseudogene TRBV3-2) and TRBJ1-1, with a tentative D call TRBD1 (5 bases). From germline, CDR1 is LGHDT and CDR2 YNNKEL (reference sequence). V shed 4 bases and J shed 8 bases, with 11 bases lying between them. The CDR3 covers 12 residues. The CDR3 region is CASSPRRGEAFF. The DNA for the CDR3 is TGTGCCAGCAGCCCACGTCGGGGGGAAGCTTTCTTT.

The rearrangement joins TRBV6-1 to TRBJ1-2, with D possibly TRBD1 on 5 matching bases. Trimming shortened V by 3 bases and J by 3 bases, and 11 bases separated the two germline ends. Per germline, CDR1 MNHNS and CDR2 SASEGT. The CDR3 contains 14 residues. The CDR3 nucleotides read TGTGCCAGCAGTGAGGGGCACAGTTACTATGGCTACACCTTC. It is translated as CASSEGHSYYGYTF.

The V call is TRBV2, the J call TRBJ2-5, with 11 nucleotides matching TRBD2. Per the germline V gene, CDR1 is SNHLY and CDR2 is FYNNEI. This CDR3 region has 15 residues. The junction had 4 bases not matched to a gene; V was cut back by 3 bases and J by 4 bases. The DNA for the CDR3 is TGTGCCAGCAGTGACCCCCTAGCGGGGGGAGAGACCCAGTACTTC. Translated: CASSDPLAGGETQYF.

V is TRBV5-6 and J is TRBJ1-2; 10 nucleotides align to TRBD1. Per the germline V gene, CDR1 is SGHDT and CDR2 is YYEEEE. V lost 4 bases and J lost 4; bases outside the gene matches: 10. The CDR3 consists of 16 residues. CDR3 in DNA: TGTGCCAGCAGCGTCGGGACAGGGGTGTTTGGCTATGGCTACACCTTC. Residues: CASSVGTGVFGYGYTF.

V is TRBV19 and J is TRBJ2-3; 13 bases agree with TRBD2. The length of the CDR3 is 15 residues. V shed 5 bases and J 8 bases; nucleotides not matched to a gene: 7. Germline lookup yields CDR1 LNHDA and CDR2 SQIVND (reference sequence). The CDR3 DNA reads TGTGCCAGTAGTCCCAGCACTAGCGGGGGGGCTACGCAGTATTTT. Translation gives CASSPSTSGGATQYF.

The CDR3 protein is CASSLSGPSNYGYTF. CDR3 nucleotide sequence: TGCGCCAGCAGCTTGAGTGGCCCGTCTAACTATGGCTACACCTTC. This chain links TRBV5-1 with TRBJ1-2; D remains ambiguous. The CDR3 totals 15 residues. The germline V gene has CDR1 SGHRS and CDR2 YFSETQ. Trimming took 1 base from V and 0 from J, leaving 10 bases between them.

The chain has TRBV4-1 and TRBJ1-4, with D possibly being TRBD1 (5 bases). The CDR3 extends over 15 amino acids. Germline CDR1 MGHRA, CDR2 YSYEKL. Trimming cost V 1 base and J 10 bases, with 16 bases left between them. The DNA of the CDR3 is TGCGCCAGCAGCCAAGGACGGGCACCCGGGGGAAAACTGTTTTTT. This encodes CASSQGRAPGGKLFF.

This clone was recorded a few times. The rearrangement links TRBV2 to TRBJ1-2; D gene ambiguous. V lost 3 bases and J 8 bases, leaving 22 bases between the germline ends. CDR1 is SNHLY, CDR2 FYNNEI, per germline. The CDR3 is 16 amino acids. The CDR3 bases are TGTGCCAGCAGTGAGAGCCCCTCAGGCCCCCCTCGCGGCTACACCTTC. Translating it yields CASSESPSGPPRGYTF.

This chain links TRBV27 with TRBJ1-2; 7 bases are a match to TRBD1. The CDR3 extends over 14 amino acids. The germline V gene encodes CDR1 MNHEY and CDR2 SMNVEV (reference sequence). With V trimmed by 3 bases and J by 4 bases, 5 bases remained unmatched. The CDR3 coding sequence is TGTGCCAGCAGTTTGCATTCAGGGGGCTATGGCTACACCTTC. Protein sequence: CASSLHSGGYGYTF.

The rearrangement links TRBV11-3 to TRBJ2-1, with D unclear. The CDR3 extends over 15 amino acids. The germline CDR1 and CDR2 sequences are SGHNT and YENEEA. Trimming shortened V by 1 base and J by 0 bases, and 7 bases separated the two germline ends. CDR3 protein: CASSLGPSSYNEQFF. In nucleotides, the CDR3 is TGTGCCAGCAGCTTAGGCCCGAGCTCCTACAATGAGCAGTTCTTC.

The chain recombines TRBV2 with TRBJ1-1, with 10 bases lining up with TRBD1. V lost 4 bases to trimming and J lost 0 bases; unmatched junction nucleotides: 2. The V gene's germline CDR1 is SNHLY and CDR2 FYNNEI. The CDR3 covers 15 residues. The CDR3 DNA sequence: TGTGCCAGCAGTGGGACAGGGGGGATGAACACTGAAGCTTTCTTT. Translating gives CASSGTGGMNTEAFF. Full variable domain (outside the CDR3, taken from reference TRBV2 and TRBJ1-1): EPEVTQTPSHQVTQMGQEVILRCVPISNHLYFYWYRQILGQKVEFLVSFYNNEISEKSEIFDDQFSVERPDGSNFTLKIRSTKLEDSAMYFCASSGTGGMNTEAFFGQGTRLTVV.

V and J are TRBV19 and TRBJ2-4; 8 nucleotides agree with TRBD1. Germline CDR1 LNHDA, CDR2 SQIVND (reference sequence). The CDR3 totals 15 residues. V lost 2 bases and J lost 1; bases outside the gene matches: 1. DNA for the CDR3: TGTGCCAGTAGTATACAGGGGGCGGCCAAAAACATTCAGTACTTC. The encoded protein is CASSIQGAAKNIQYF.

This sequence joins TRBV5-1 and TRBJ1-1, with no clear D. The CDR3 runs 18 residues. Looked up from germline, CDR1 is SGHRS and CDR2 is YFSETQ. The V end was cut by 0 bases, the J end by 5 bases, with 23 bases between. The CDR3 nucleotides are TGCGCCAGCAGCTTGGTTCCCCCCGAAGGACGCCGAGGGACTGAAGCTTTCTTT. It translates to CASSLVPPEGRRGTEAFF.

This chain connects TRBV29-1 to TRBJ2-1; the match to TRBD2 covers 8 bases. Germline V gene lookup returns CDR1 SQVTM and CDR2 ANQGSEA. The CDR3 sequence is 13 residues long. The V segment lost 6 bases and the J segment 8 bases; nucleotides outside the gene matches: 9. CDR3 in amino acids: CSVEAGGGDEQFF. The CDR3, as DNA: TGCAGCGTCGAGGCGGGGGGCGGGGATGAGCAGTTCTTC.

The chain employs TRBV5-3 and TRBJ1-1; tentatively, D is TRBD1 (5 bases). TRBV5-3 is an ORF, and what it does is uncertain. The V end lost 0 bases, the J end lost 0 bases, and 12 bases lay between the germline ends. This CDR3 is built from 16 residues. The CDR3 region is CARSLEQGSLNTEAFF. The CDR3 region has the DNA TGTGCCAGAAGCTTGGAGCAGGGAAGTTTGAACACTGAAGCTTTCTTT.

A word on this clone: Additional DNA sequences in this sample encode the identical CDR3. The chain combines TRBV2 with TRBJ1-2; D might be TRBD1 (6 bases). Trimming took off 5 bases at V and 4 bases at J, with 8 bases between the two ends. This CDR3 is 12 amino acids long. Germline V gene data show CDR1 as SNHLY and CDR2 as FYNNEI. The CDR3 here is CASSQGTYGYTF. CDR3 coding DNA: TGTGCCAGCAGTCAGGGGACCTATGGCTACACCTTC.

The gene calls are TRBV6-5 and TRBJ2-2; D perhaps matches TRBD1 (5 bases). The CDR3 covers 16 residues. V was shortened by 0 bases and J by 1 base, with 9 bases between the two germline ends. Germline CDR1 reads MNHEY; CDR2 reads SVGAGI. CDR3: CASSYSGRLNTGELFF. In nucleotides, the CDR3 is TGTGCCAGCAGTTACTCGGGGCGGCTGAACACCGGGGAGCTGTTTTTT.